This T cell receptor beta chain was recorded in a study of T cell changes during pregnancy in multiple sclerosis. Per germline, CDR1 LGHNA and CDR2 YNFKEQ. This CDR3 is 16 amino acids long. V trimming: 2 bases; J trimming: 1 base; junction bases outside the gene matches: 4. Generated by immunoSEQ multiplex PCR, the TCRdb table keeps only in-frame clones and is missing some. The sample records some 80,000 clones, more than 85% being singletons. This TCR was sampled from a female donor with multiple sclerosis, enrolled in a pregnancy study. The chain employs TRBV4-2 and TRBJ2-2; TRBD1 matches 7 bases. The sample consisted of peripheral blood, taken in the first trimester of pregnancy. The CDR3 DNA reads as TGTGCCAGCAGCCAACGGCGACAGGGGAACACCGGGGAGCTGTTTTTT. It encodes CASSQRRQGNTGELFF.